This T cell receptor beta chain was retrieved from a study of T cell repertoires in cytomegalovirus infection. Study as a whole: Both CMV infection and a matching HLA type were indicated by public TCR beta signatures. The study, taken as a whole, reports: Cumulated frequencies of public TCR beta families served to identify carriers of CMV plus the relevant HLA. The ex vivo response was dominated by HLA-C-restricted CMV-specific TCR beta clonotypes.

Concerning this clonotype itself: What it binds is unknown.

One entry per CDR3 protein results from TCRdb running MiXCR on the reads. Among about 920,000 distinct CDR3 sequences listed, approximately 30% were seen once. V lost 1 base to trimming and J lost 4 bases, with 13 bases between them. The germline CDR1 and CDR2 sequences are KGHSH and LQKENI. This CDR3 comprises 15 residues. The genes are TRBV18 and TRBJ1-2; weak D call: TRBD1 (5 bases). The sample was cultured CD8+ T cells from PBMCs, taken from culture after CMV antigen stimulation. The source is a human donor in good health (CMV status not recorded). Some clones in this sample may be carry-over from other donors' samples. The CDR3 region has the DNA TGTGCCAGCTCACCACGGGGCGAGGGTCGCTATGGCTACACCTTC. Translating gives CASSPRGEGRYGYTF.